Sequencing of this T cell receptor beta chain was carried out in a study of somatic mutations in cytotoxic T cells in rheumatoid arthritis. Study as a whole: Some V beta antibody-stained T-cell populations were flow-sorted at nearly 100% purity, including V beta1+ cells sequenced for TCRB.

Overall study findings and caveats: Compared with age-matched healthy controls, rheumatoid arthritis patients did not differ significantly in CD8+ T-cell clonality.

Turning to this clone: Its specificity is not known.

Some clones are missing from TCRdb's copy, which holds only in-frame ones; the method was immunoSEQ multiplex PCR. The sample holds about 19,000 clones, 75% to 90% seen once. Trimming left V 10 bases short and J 1 base short, with 28 bases between. CDR1 is MDHEN, CDR2 SYDVKM, per germline. The CDR3 loop spans 18 amino acids. The rearrangement uses TRBV28 and TRBJ1-1; no clear D. The sequencing input was CD8+ T cells sorted from blood. The receptor was isolated from a woman aged 40 to 49 with rheumatoid arthritis. For the CDR3, the DNA is TGTGCCACTACCTTCGGTCCGGGGATGATTGGTGCGAACACTGAAGCTTTCTTT. The encoded protein is CATTFGPGMIGANTEAFF.